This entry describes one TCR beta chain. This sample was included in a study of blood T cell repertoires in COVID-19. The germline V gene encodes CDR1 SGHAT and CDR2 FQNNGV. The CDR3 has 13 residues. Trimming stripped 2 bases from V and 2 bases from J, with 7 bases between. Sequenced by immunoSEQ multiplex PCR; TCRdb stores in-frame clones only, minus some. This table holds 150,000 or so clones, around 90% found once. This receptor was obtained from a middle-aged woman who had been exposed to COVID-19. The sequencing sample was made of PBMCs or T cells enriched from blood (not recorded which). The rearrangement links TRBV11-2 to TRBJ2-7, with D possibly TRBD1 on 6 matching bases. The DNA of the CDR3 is TGTGCCAGCAGCTTAAACAGGGCCTACGAGCAGTACTTC. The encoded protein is CASSLNRAYEQYF.